Presented here are 32 T cell receptor beta chains from one specimen sequenced in a study of cytomegalovirus exposure and HLA in healthy donors (dated 2017 in TCRdb). Library preparation used the immunoSEQ multiplex PCR assay. For the multiplex PCR, a mixture combining 60 forward primers for TCR Vbeta segments and 13 reverse primers for TCR Jbeta segments was used. In TCRdb, the immuneACCESS table is reduced to in-frame sequences with V and J assigned. These tables do not hold every clone; where another copy was compared, an unresolved V gene accounts for under half, and the others remain unexplained. The sample contains 190,000 or so clones, 70% to 85% of them found a single time. The top ten constitute about 0.1% of the sample. The sequenced sample was PBMCs. Receptors were obtained from a boy aged 2 to 9 in good health and CMV-seronegative.

The rearrangement links TRBV4-1 to TRBJ2-7, with 9 bases aligning to TRBD2. V lost 4 bases and J lost 0; bases outside the gene matches: 4. CDR1 is MGHRA and CDR2 is YSYEKL in the germline V gene. This CDR3 contains 15 residues. The CDR3 bases are TGCGCCAGCAGCCGTCTAGCGGGGCCCTCCTACGAGCAGTACTTC. This encodes CASSRLAGPSYEQYF.

The rearrangement uses TRBV14 and TRBJ2-1; 12 bases line up with TRBD2. Germline assignment: CDR1 SGHDN and CDR2 FVKESK. The CDR3 loop spans 16 amino acids. The V segment lost 2 bases and the J segment 7 bases; nucleotides outside the gene matches: 6. The CDR3 nucleotides read TGTGCCAGCAGCCAACGTGGCACTAGCGGGGGGAATGAGCAGTTCTTC. Translation: CASSQRGTSGGNEQFF.

The chain joins TRBV9 to TRBJ2-3, with 14 bases lining up with TRBD2. The junction had 7 bases not matched to a gene; V was cut back by 8 bases and J by 5 bases. Per germline, CDR1 SGDLS and CDR2 YYNGEE. The CDR3 totals 15 residues. CDR3 in amino acids: CASTAGTSGGDTQYF. The CDR3 DNA reads TGTGCCAGTACGGCCGGGACTAGCGGGGGAGATACGCAGTATTTT. Using reference TRBV9 and TRBJ2-3 for the parts outside the CDR3, the full variable domain is DSGVTQTPKHLITATGQRVTLRCSPRSGDLSVYWYQQSLDQGLQFLIQYYNGEERAKGNILERFSAQQFPDLHSELNLSSLELGDSALYFCASTAGTSGGDTQYFGPGTRLTVL.

The chain joins TRBV19 to TRBJ2-3; no clear D. Germline CDR1 LNHDA, CDR2 SQIVND (reference sequence). CDR3 length: 14 amino acids. V lost 2 bases and J lost 2, with 8 bases in between. This CDR3 is CASSITVLTDTQYF. CDR3 coding DNA: TGTGCCAGTAGTATAACAGTTCTCACAGATACGCAGTATTTT.

J is TRBJ1-2 and V is TRBV7-9; a weak D match, TRBD1 (6 bases). In germline, CDR1 is SEHNR, CDR2 FQNEAQ (reference sequence). V lost 5 bases and J 8 bases, leaving 21 bases between the germline ends. There are 15 residues in the CDR3. This CDR3 is CASSRIPGRGEGYTF. Here the CDR3 DNA reads TGTGCCAGCAGCCGCATTCCGGGCAGGGGAGAGGGCTACACCTTC.

Only a few counts were recorded for this clone. The V call is TRBV4-2, the J call TRBJ1-1; D may be TRBD1 (6 bases). V lost 2 bases, J lost 0 bases, and 10 bases lay in between. The CDR3 is made up of 15 amino acids. The V gene's germline CDR1 is LGHNA and CDR2 YNFKEQ. DNA for the CDR3: TGTGCCAGCAGCCAAACCCAGGGGATGAACACTGAAGCTTTCTTT. Its protein product is CASSQTQGMNTEAFF.

Here the CDR3 DNA reads TGTGCCAGCAGCACCCGAAGCGGTCCGTTAGCTAACTATGGCTACACCTTC. This translates into CASSTRSGPLANYGYTF. The rearrangement uses TRBV7-9 and TRBJ1-2, with D uncertain. Germline CDR1 is SEHNR and CDR2 is FQNEAQ (reference sequence). CDR3 length: 17 residues. V shed 5 bases and J shed 0 bases, with 19 bases lying between them.

V usage is TRBV2 and J usage is TRBJ1-6, with a possible D match to TRBD1 (5 bases). The germline gives CDR1 SNHLY, CDR2 FYNNEI. V was clipped by 7 bases and J by 6 bases, with 19 bases between them. This CDR3 contains 16 residues. The CDR3 DNA is TGTGCCAGCAAAAACGGGAGACAGCCGGTTAATTCACCCCTCCACTTT. Its translation: CASKNGRQPVNSPLHF.

The chain joins TRBV4-2 to TRBJ1-6, with 11 bases fitting TRBD1. Per germline, CDR1 LGHNA and CDR2 YNFKEQ. The CDR3 totals 15 residues. V gave up 4 bases and J gave up 7 bases; unmatched junction bases: 3. CDR3 DNA: TGTGCCAGCAGCCCCGGACAGGGGGCGAATTCACCCCTCCACTTT. It encodes CASSPGQGANSPLHF.

The chain is built from TRBV11-3 and TRBJ2-3; 11 bases fit TRBD2. Looked up from germline, CDR1 is SGHNT and CDR2 is YENEEA. J lost 5 bases, V lost 5 bases, and 9 bases had no gene match. This CDR3 contains 16 residues. CDR3 sequence (DNA): TGTGCCAGCAGCCGTAGCGGGGGGGCGGGGGGAGATACGCAGTATTTT. This codes for CASSRSGGAGGDTQYF.

The rearrangement joins TRBV5-1 to TRBJ2-1; D is undetermined. The CDR3 is 16 residues long. CDR1 and CDR2 (germline): SGHRS, YFSETQ. V lost 3 bases and J lost 7, with 20 bases in between. The CDR3 bases are TGCGCCAGCAGCTGGGCCCCCTCCGGTACCAAGAATGAGCAGTTCTTC. Encoded protein: CASSWAPSGTKNEQFF. Supplemented by reference TRBV5-1 and TRBJ2-1, the full variable domain reads KAGVTQTPRYLIKTRGQQVTLSCSPISGHRSVSWYQQTPGQGLQFLFEYFSETQRNKGNFPGRFSGRQFSNSRSEMNVSTLELGDSALYLCASSWAPSGTKNEQFFGPGTRLTVL.

This chain connects TRBV2 to TRBJ1-2; 10 nucleotides line up with TRBD1. From germline, CDR1 is SNHLY and CDR2 FYNNEI. V lost 2 bases and J lost 0; bases outside the gene matches: 27. The CDR3 runs to 24 residues. The CDR3 nucleotides read TGTGCCAGCAGTGAATCTGCTCGAACGAATCGTAATCTGGACAGGGGGGATGCTAACTATGGCTACACCTTC. This encodes CASSESARTNRNLDRGDANYGYTF.

CDR3: CASSRTQGTDTQYF. The CDR3 DNA sequence: TGTGCCAGCTCTAGAACGCAGGGCACAGATACGCAGTATTTT. The rearrangement joins TRBV18 to TRBJ2-3, with unresolved D. V was trimmed by 6 bases and J by 1 base, leaving 11 bases between them. This CDR3 has 14 amino acids. Germline assignment: CDR1 KGHSH and CDR2 LQKENI.

The rearrangement links TRBV10-3 to TRBJ1-2, with 11 bases that match TRBD1. The CDR3 consists of 12 residues. J lost 8 bases, V lost 7 bases, and 3 bases had no gene match. Germline V gene sequence: CDR1 ENHRY, CDR2 SYGVKD. This CDR3 is CAITGDRGGYTF. The CDR3 DNA reads TGTGCCATCACTGGGGACAGGGGGGGCTACACCTTC.

This clone was seen just once. The chain carries TRBV2 and TRBJ1-2; tentative D call: TRBD1 (5 bases). The CDR3 is made up of 13 amino acids. V lost 6 bases and J lost 8, with 16 bases in between. Germline V gene data show CDR1 as SNHLY and CDR2 as FYNNEI. The CDR3: CASRDQGSGGYTF. The CDR3 DNA is TGTGCCAGCAGAGACCAGGGATCAGGAGGCTACACCTTC.

This clone was seen once. The chain links TRBV7-2 to TRBJ2-3, with D possibly being TRBD2 (5 bases). The length of the CDR3 is 15 residues. Looked up from germline, CDR1 is SGHTA and CDR2 is FQGNSA. V shed 1 base and J shed 5 bases, with 13 bases lying between them. The CDR3 sequence: CASSLGAASQDTQYF. The DNA for the CDR3 is TGTGCCAGCAGCTTAGGAGCGGCCTCTCAAGATACGCAGTATTTT.

The CDR3 here is CASSQGSRGAPNEQFF. The CDR3 coding sequence is TGCGCCAGCAGCCAAGGATCGCGGGGAGCCCCCAATGAGCAGTTCTTC. The chain recombines TRBV4-3 with TRBJ2-1; a possible D gene is TRBD2 (6 bases). The CDR3 runs to 16 residues. Germline CDR1 and CDR2: LGHNA and YSLEER. V was cut by 1 base and J by 6 bases, with 16 bases left in between.

V usage is TRBV18 and J usage is TRBJ2-3; 8 nucleotides line up with TRBD1. The germline V gene encodes CDR1 KGHSH and CDR2 LQKENI. The CDR3 runs 16 residues. The junction had 9 bases not matched to a gene; V was cut back by 1 base and J by 6 bases. The CDR3 loop is CASSPRMDRERDTQYF. Written as DNA, the CDR3 is TGTGCCAGCTCACCACGTATGGACAGGGAGAGGGATACGCAGTATTTT. The full variable domain, rest sourced from reference TRBV18 and TRBJ2-3, is NAGVMQNPRHLVRRRGQEARLRCSPMKGHSHVYWYRQLPEEGLKFMVYLQKENIIDESGMPKERFSAEFPKEGPSILRIQQVVRGDSAAYFCASSPRMDRERDTQYFGPGTRLTVL.

The chain has TRBV6-1 and TRBJ1-1, with D possibly being TRBD1 (6 bases). Germline V gives CDR1 MNHNS, CDR2 SASEGT. Deletions cut 4 bases from V and 10 bases from J, with 19 bases between. This CDR3 is built from 14 residues. CDR3: CASSVGLRGPTAFF. As DNA, the CDR3 is TGTGCCAGCAGTGTCGGACTGCGGGGGCCAACAGCTTTCTTT.

The gene calls are TRBV11-2 and TRBJ2-1, with TRBD2 identical over 7 bases. The CDR3 extends over 16 amino acids. The V gene end was trimmed by 1 base and the J gene end by 7 bases; junction bases not matched to a gene: 10. The germline gives CDR1 SGHAT, CDR2 FQNNGV. The CDR3 loop is CASSLVSGAAGNEQFF. The CDR3, as DNA: TGTGCCAGCAGCTTAGTGAGCGGGGCGGCGGGGAATGAGCAGTTCTTC.

The rearrangement links TRBV4-2 to TRBJ1-4, with 8 bases that match TRBD1. V was clipped by 0 bases and J by 8 bases; unmatched bases: 8. CDR3 length: 16 residues. The germline V gene has CDR1 LGHNA and CDR2 YNFKEQ. CDR3: CASSQDPGTGGEKLFF. For the CDR3, the DNA is TGTGCCAGCAGCCAAGATCCTGGGACAGGAGGCGAAAAACTGTTTTTT.

In this sample, this clone turned up once. The V gene is TRBV4-2, the J gene TRBJ2-5; 11 nucleotides agree with TRBD1. Germline V gene sequence: CDR1 LGHNA, CDR2 YNFKEQ. This CDR3 spans 15 amino acids. Germline trimming cut 4 bases from V and 2 bases from J; bases unmatched to any gene: 3. This CDR3 is CASSPRDRGQETQYF. The DNA of the CDR3 is TGTGCCAGCAGCCCCCGGGACAGGGGGCAAGAGACCCAGTACTTC.

V gene TRBV7-9 combines with J gene TRBJ2-7; TRBD2 agrees at 9 bases. V shed 5 bases and J 5 bases; nucleotides not matched to a gene: 10. CDR3 length: 15 amino acids. The V gene's germline CDR1 is SEHNR and CDR2 FQNEAQ (reference sequence). As DNA, the CDR3 is TGTGCCAGCAGCCCGTGGGGCGGGGGGGCCCACGAGCAGTACTTC. Protein product: CASSPWGGGAHEQYF. The variable domain in full, with the rest retrieved from reference TRBV7-9 and TRBJ2-7, is DTGVSQNPRHKITKRGQNVTFRCDPISEHNRLYWYRQTLGQGPEFLTYFQNEAQLEKSRLLSDRFSAERPKGSFSTLEIQRTEQGDSAMYLCASSPWGGGAHEQYFGPGTRLTVT.

V and J are TRBV7-2 and TRBJ2-1; D possibly corresponds to TRBD1 (6 bases). Germline V gives CDR1 SGHTA, CDR2 FQGNSA. The V end lost 5 bases, the J end lost 8 bases, and 13 bases lay between the germline ends. CDR3 length equals 13 residues. The CDR3 here is CASSHQGMDEQFF. CDR3 nucleotides: TGTGCCAGCAGCCACCAGGGGATGGATGAGCAGTTCTTC.

As regards this clone: One junction end does not reproduce the germline sequence, and a read error may be involved. This CDR3 is also generated by other DNA sequences in the sample. The J gene is TRBJ1-1, the V gene TRBV7-2; perhaps TRBD1 as D (6 bases). The CDR3 covers 14 residues. CDR1 and CDR2 from the germline V gene are SGHTA and FQGNSA. The CDR3 spells CASSFGQITTEAFF. In DNA, the CDR3 is TGCGCCAGCAGCTTTGGACAGATTACCACTGAAGCTTTCTTT.

This clone was counted between two and nine times. This chain joins TRBV7-9 and TRBJ2-5; tentatively, D is TRBD2 (6 bases). This CDR3 has 14 amino acids. V lost 7 bases and J 1 base, leaving 13 bases between the germline ends. CDR1 is SEHNR, CDR2 FQNEAQ, per germline (reference sequence). In DNA form, the CDR3 reads TGTGCCAGCAACAATCGGGGAGGCCAAGAGACCCAGTACTTC. Translated, it gives CASNNRGGQETQYF.

This chain links TRBV27 with TRBJ2-4, with D possibly matching TRBD1 (6 bases). CDR1 and CDR2 (germline): MNHEY, SMNVEV (reference sequence). The CDR3 totals 15 residues. The V end lost 6 bases, the J end lost 2 bases, and 14 bases lay between the germline ends. DNA of the CDR3: TGTGCCAGCAGGGGGGCCAGGGGATCCAAAAACATTCAGTACTTC. Protein sequence: CASRGARGSKNIQYF.

This clone was observed a handful of times. The rearrangement uses TRBV5-6 and TRBJ1-4; D remains ambiguous. Between the trimmed V and J ends, which lost 3 bases and 0 bases, there was a span of 12 bases. The CDR3 has 16 residues. Germline CDR1 reads SGHDT; CDR2 reads YYEEEE. DNA of the CDR3: TGTGCCAGCAGCTCGCAAGGAGGTGCAACTAATGAAAAACTGTTTTTT. Translation gives CASSSQGGATNEKLFF.

This chain links TRBV9 with TRBJ1-1, with D maybe TRBD1 (5 bases). This CDR3 has 13 residues. Deletions cut 3 bases from V and 1 base from J, with 7 bases between. CDR1 SGDLS and CDR2 YYNGEE come from the germline V gene. CDR3 sequence (DNA): TGTGCCAGCAGCGCTACAGGGAACACTGAAGCTTTCTTT. Encoded protein: CASSATGNTEAFF.

This rearrangement joins TRBV2 to TRBJ2-7, with TRBD1 matching 8 bases. This CDR3 spans 15 amino acids. Germline V gives CDR1 SNHLY, CDR2 FYNNEI. Unmatched junction bases numbered 9, after V lost 5 bases and J lost 3 bases. This CDR3 is CASSSDRGRSYEQYF. In nucleotides, the CDR3 is TGTGCCAGCAGTAGCGACAGGGGAAGGAGCTACGAGCAGTACTTC.

This clone occurred a few times. Other nucleotide sequences from this sample produce the same CDR3. The J gene is TRBJ1-2, the V gene TRBV5-1; 9 positions agree with TRBD1. V gave up 2 bases and J gave up 2 bases; unmatched junction bases: 4. The germline CDR1 and CDR2 sequences are SGHRS and YFSETQ. CDR3 length: 15 residues. The CDR3 DNA sequence: TGCGCCAGCAGCTTTACCGGGACAGGGAACTATGGCTACACCTTC. Protein product: CASSFTGTGNYGYTF.

The CDR3 region has the DNA TGTGCCAGCAGCTTAGCGAGGGCATTCGCCAAAAACATTCAGTACTTC. It translates to CASSLARAFAKNIQYF. The rearrangement joins TRBV7-9 to TRBJ2-4; perhaps TRBD2 as D (5 bases). The CDR3 sequence is 16 residues long. Looked up from germline, CDR1 is SEHNR and CDR2 is FQNEAQ (reference sequence). Trimming took off 0 bases at V and 1 base at J, with 10 bases between the two ends.